Following are 20 T cell receptor beta chains from one sample sequenced in a study of cytomegalovirus exposure and HLA in healthy donors. PCR involved 60 Vbeta and 13 Jbeta primers. Clones were sequenced by immunoSEQ multiplex PCR, and TCRdb holds only the in-frame ones, with some missing. The sample yields approximately 150,000 clones, 70% to 85% seen once. Sequencing was performed on PBMCs. These receptors were taken from a woman aged 60-75 years in good health and CMV-seropositive.

The chain combines TRBV4-2 with TRBJ1-6; D is possibly TRBD1 (5 bases). The CDR3 is made up of 19 amino acids. V shed 3 bases and J shed 5 bases, with 23 bases lying between them. Germline V lookup: CDR1 LGHNA, CDR2 YNFKEQ. CDR3 loop: CASSQAPAWGDVDNSPLHF. In DNA form, the CDR3 reads TGTGCCAGCAGCCAGGCGCCCGCCTGGGGGGACGTGGATAATTCACCCCTCCACTTT.

This sequence joins TRBV9 and TRBJ2-1; 9 positions agree with TRBD2. This CDR3 contains 18 residues. The germline gives CDR1 SGDLS, CDR2 YYNGEE. Trimming at V came to 4 bases and at J to 5 bases, leaving 16 bases not matched to a gene. Written as DNA, the CDR3 is TGTGCCAGCAGCTCCTTAGCGGGAGAGGTTAGTAGGCACAATGAGCAGTTCTTC. It specifies CASSSLAGEVSRHNEQFF. Combining the CDR3 with reference TRBV9 and TRBJ2-1 gives the whole variable domain DSGVTQTPKHLITATGQRVTLRCSPRSGDLSVYWYQQSLDQGLQFLIQYYNGEERAKGNILERFSAQQFPDLHSELNLSSLELGDSALYFCASSSLAGEVSRHNEQFFGPGTRLTVL.

Only one count was recorded for this clone. This rearrangement joins TRBV30 to TRBJ2-1; tentatively, D is TRBD2 (6 bases). Germline V gene sequence: CDR1 GTSNPN, CDR2 SVGIG (reference sequence). The V gene lost 2 bases and the J gene lost 8 bases, with 10 bases spanning the gap. The CDR3 extends over 12 amino acids. CDR3 DNA sequence: TGTGCCTGGAGTCGCACGGGAGATGAGCAGTTCTTC. Amino acids: CAWSRTGDEQFF.

The chain employs TRBV19 and TRBJ2-3; D call uncertain. This CDR3 contains 14 residues. Germline CDR1 reads LNHDA; CDR2 reads SQIVND (reference sequence). V lost 5 bases to trimming and J lost 0 bases, with 9 bases between them. The CDR3 coding sequence is TGTGCCAGTAGTCTCTCTTCTAGCACAGATACGCAGTATTTT. Residues: CASSLSSSTDTQYF.

This chain links TRBV7-3 with TRBJ1-1, with 7 bases lining up with TRBD1. V lost 5 bases, J lost 6 bases, and 9 bases stayed unmatched. Germline lookup yields CDR1 SGHTA and CDR2 FQGTGA. CDR3 length equals 14 residues. CDR3 bases: TGTGCCAGCAGCAAAAACAGGGGAGAAGCTGAAGCTTTCTTT. Amino acids: CASSKNRGEAEAFF.

This chain uses TRBV7-9 with TRBJ2-1; 12 bases line up with TRBD2. V shed 3 bases and J 8 bases; nucleotides not matched to a gene: 2. This CDR3 region has 14 residues. Germline V gene lookup returns CDR1 SEHNR and CDR2 FQNEAQ (reference sequence). CDR3 region: CASSFSSGRDEQFF. In DNA form, the CDR3 reads TGTGCCAGCAGCTTCTCTAGCGGGAGGGATGAGCAGTTCTTC.

CDR3 loop: CASSLRDNLYGYTF. In DNA, the CDR3 is TGTGCCAGCAGCCTCCGGGACAATCTCTATGGCTACACCTTC. The chain has TRBV28 and TRBJ1-2; D is possibly TRBD1 (6 bases). Germline V gene data show CDR1 as MDHEN and CDR2 as SYDVKM. Trimming took off 6 bases at V and 4 bases at J, with 15 bases between the two ends. The CDR3 sequence is 14 residues long.

J is TRBJ2-2 and V is TRBV5-4; 10 positions agree with TRBD1. The germline CDR1 and CDR2 sequences are SGHNT and YYREEE (reference sequence). Germline trimming cut 4 bases from V and 6 bases from J; bases unmatched to any gene: 6. This CDR3 region has 15 residues. CDR3 in amino acids: CASSGGQGIAGELFF. In DNA, the CDR3 is TGTGCCAGCAGCGGGGGACAGGGGATCGCCGGGGAGCTGTTTTTT.

This chain links TRBV9 with TRBJ2-7, with 9 bases fitting TRBD2. The V gene's germline CDR1 is SGDLS and CDR2 YYNGEE. This CDR3 comprises 16 residues. V shed 0 bases, J shed 1 base, and the junction held 5 bases outside the gene matches. The CDR3 DNA is TGTGCCAGCAGCGTAGGCGGGAGGGCCTCGTCCTACGAGCAGTACTTC. It is translated as CASSVGGRASSYEQYF.

The chain is built from TRBV28 and TRBJ2-7; 10 bases fit TRBD2. Unmatched junction bases numbered 10, after V lost 3 bases and J lost 5 bases. The CDR3 contains 16 residues. The germline CDR1 and CDR2 sequences are MDHEN and SYDVKM. The CDR3 loop reads CASSFGLAGVPHEQYF. The CDR3, as DNA: TGTGCCAGCAGTTTTGGGCTAGCGGGAGTTCCCCACGAGCAGTACTTC. The complete variable domain, with remaining parts taken from reference TRBV28 and TRBJ2-7, reads DVKVTQSSRYLVKRTGEKVFLECVQDMDHENMFWYRQDPGLGLRLIYFSYDVKMKEKGDIPEGYSVSREKKERFSLILESASTNQTSMYLCASSFGLAGVPHEQYFGPGTRLTVT.

This chain connects TRBV20-1 to TRBJ2-5; D is perhaps TRBD2 (5 bases). The CDR3 has 11 amino acids. CDR1 and CDR2 (germline): DFQATT, SNEGSKA (reference sequence). Trimming took off 6 bases at V and 5 bases at J, with 10 bases between the two ends. The CDR3 sequence is CSAKRGETQYF. For the CDR3, the DNA is TGCAGTGCGAAGCGAGGGGAGACCCAGTACTTC.

The genes are TRBV7-2 and TRBJ2-6, with D possibly TRBD1 on 6 matching bases. From germline, CDR1 is SGHTA and CDR2 FQGNSA. The CDR3 spans 18 residues. With 5 bases removed from V and 1 base from J, the gap between germline ends came to 18 bases. CDR3 bases: TGTGCCAGCAGCCCGAGAGGCAGGGGCCAGTCTGGGGCCAACGTCCTGACTTTC. Protein product: CASSPRGRGQSGANVLTF.

V and J are TRBV28 and TRBJ2-3, with unresolved D. The CDR3 consists of 17 residues. The ends were cut back, 2 bases at V and 2 bases at J, with 17 bases in the middle. Germline CDR1 MDHEN, CDR2 SYDVKM. CDR3 DNA: TGTGCCAGCAGTTTAAGGCGGCTCCCGGGTACCACAGATACGCAGTATTTT. Protein product: CASSLRRLPGTTDTQYF.

This chain links TRBV11-3 with TRBJ2-3; 10 nucleotides align to TRBD2. Per germline, CDR1 SGHNT and CDR2 YENEEA. The V segment lost 1 base and the J segment 8 bases; nucleotides outside the gene matches: 9. CDR3 length: 16 residues. Here the CDR3 DNA reads TGTGCCAGCAGCTTAGTTTTAGCGGGAGGTTCGGGTACGCAGTATTTT. Amino acid sequence: CASSLVLAGGSGTQYF.

The chain combines TRBV9 with TRBJ1-1; weak D call: TRBD1 (6 bases). Germline CDR1 reads SGDLS; CDR2 reads YYNGEE. CDR3 length: 15 residues. Between the trimmed V and J ends, which lost 1 base and 4 bases, there was a span of 14 bases. CDR3 bases: TGTGCCAGCAGCGTACTTCCGGACAGCCCCACTGAAGCTTTCTTT. The encoded protein is CASSVLPDSPTEAFF.

This rearrangement joins TRBV11-1 to TRBJ2-3, with TRBD1 identical over 8 bases. This CDR3 region has 15 residues. After removal of 3 bases from V and 3 bases from J, the junction contained 5 bases not matched to a gene. Germline loops: CDR1 SGHAT, CDR2 FQDESV (reference sequence). The CDR3 DNA sequence: TGTGCCAGCAGCTTCGCAGGGGGCTGGACAGATACGCAGTATTTT. It codes for CASSFAGGWTDTQYF. The full variable domain, its missing parts supplied by reference TRBV11-1 and TRBJ2-3, is EAEVAQSPRYKITEKSQAVAFWCDPISGHATLYWYRQILGQGPELLVQFQDESVVDDSQLPKDRFSAERLKGVDSTLKIQPAELGDSAMYLCASSFAGGWTDTQYFGPGTRLTVL.

The chain uses TRBV5-1 and TRBJ2-1, with 13 positions matching TRBD2. V shed 4 bases and J 5 bases; nucleotides not matched to a gene: 6. Germline assignment: CDR1 SGHRS and CDR2 YFSETQ. The CDR3 sequence is 16 residues long. The chain's CDR3 is CASSPELAGGNNEQFF. CDR3 DNA sequence: TGCGCCAGCAGCCCCGAACTAGCGGGAGGGAACAATGAGCAGTTCTTC.

The rearrangement uses TRBV7-2 and TRBJ1-1, with D possibly being TRBD1 (5 bases). V lost 1 base and J lost 3, with 15 bases in between. The CDR3 contains 16 residues. Germline CDR1 SGHTA, CDR2 FQGNSA. The CDR3 coding sequence is TGTGCCAGCAGCTTAGGGTGGAGGGGCGCGGACACTGAAGCTTTCTTT. Its protein product is CASSLGWRGADTEAFF.

The CDR3 nucleotides are TGTGCCAGCAGCCATAGTCCAGAGGGCCAGGCAGATACGCAGTATTTT. It yields the protein CASSHSPEGQADTQYF. This chain uses TRBV5-4 with TRBJ2-3, with D perhaps matching TRBD2 (5 bases). CDR3 length: 16 amino acids. Germline values: CDR1 SGHNT, CDR2 YYREEE (reference sequence). V dropped 4 bases and J dropped 4 bases, with 19 bases sitting between them.

V and J are TRBV19 and TRBJ2-5, with 8 nucleotides matching TRBD2. J gave up 5 bases and V 7 bases, and 9 bases lay outside the gene matches. Germline CDR1 reads LNHDA; CDR2 reads SQIVND (reference sequence). This CDR3 is 14 amino acids long. CDR3 DNA: TGTGCCAGTAAGGGACTAGAGGACTCGGAGACCCAGTACTTC. It codes for CASKGLEDSETQYF.